The 5 T cell receptor beta chains below were found in one sample sequenced in a study of shared clonotypes between healthy human individuals. TCRdb's copy holds only in-frame clones and misses some; the assay was immunoSEQ multiplex PCR. The top ten hold roughly 0.13% of the sample, which has some 2 million clones, roughly 96% seen once. What was sequenced was naive CD4+ T cells sorted from blood. Subset described: CD45RA+ positively selected. These receptors were obtained from a man aged 18-30 years in good health.

V gene TRBV7-9 combines with J gene TRBJ2-7; D ambiguous. CDR1 and CDR2 from the germline V gene are SEHNR and FQNEAQ (reference sequence). V was trimmed by 5 bases and J by 4 bases, leaving 21 bases between them. The CDR3 has 16 residues. The CDR3 DNA is TGTGCCAGCAGCCCTGGTAGTTCACTGGGCTTTTACGAGCAGTACTTC. This sequence encodes CASSPGSSLGFYEQYF.

The chain has TRBV2 and TRBJ2-3, with 7 bases that match TRBD2. V lost 8 bases to trimming and J lost 0 bases; unmatched junction nucleotides: 8. CDR1 is SNHLY and CDR2 is FYNNEI in the germline V gene. The CDR3 loop spans 15 amino acids. CDR3 residues: CASPSERESTDTQYF. The DNA for the CDR3 is TGTGCCAGCCCGAGCGAGCGGGAAAGCACAGATACGCAGTATTTT.

The V and J genes are TRBV9 and TRBJ1-1; possible D gene TRBD1, 5 bases. The CDR3 length is 15 residues. V lost 2 bases and J lost 1, with 12 bases in between. The germline gives CDR1 SGDLS, CDR2 YYNGEE. CDR3 protein: CASSVAPGTNTEAFF. The DNA for the CDR3 is TGTGCCAGCAGCGTCGCCCCAGGGACGAACACTGAAGCTTTCTTT.

Only one count was recorded for this clone. The chain employs TRBV29-1 and TRBJ1-2, with D tentatively TRBD1 (5 bases). CDR1 and CDR2 from the germline V gene are SQVTM and ANQGSEA. The CDR3 runs 15 residues. Trimming took off 4 bases at V and 0 bases at J, with 15 bases between the two ends. The CDR3 bases are TGCAGCGTTGGGGGACCGCTTGGAGCTAACTATGGCTACACCTTC. Protein product: CSVGGPLGANYGYTF.

The J gene is TRBJ2-7, the V gene TRBV27, with 13 positions matching TRBD2. Germline V lookup: CDR1 MNHEY, CDR2 SMNVEV (reference sequence). CDR3 length equals 16 residues. J was trimmed by 4 bases and V by 4 bases; bases with no gene match: 7. As DNA, the CDR3 is TGTGCCAGCAGTTCAAGGACTAGCGGGGGCCCATACGAGCAGTACTTC. Its protein product is CASSSRTSGGPYEQYF.